These T cell receptor beta chains were read from a single sample in a study of T-cell memory formation after mild COVID-19. TCRdb recomputed calls from the 5' RACE reads with MiXCR, one row per CDR3 protein. Among roughly 560,000 distinct CDR3 sequences listed, roughly 20% were seen once. The material sequenced was PBMCs or a T cell subset sorted from them (not recorded which). The receptors derive from an adult woman who had mild COVID-19 (a few samples of this study predate the infection). Cell type and time point are not known. Both conserved end residues are part of each CDR3. Fields, in order: V gene, CDR3 protein.

>TRBV5-6
CASSHPRGGPFGYTF
>TRBV9
CASSPTWGGNQPQHF
>TRBV6-2/TRBV6-3
CASSYSQGEVDEQYF
>TRBV7-2
CASSLRRSGRGYTGELFF
>TRBV12-3/TRBV12-4
CASSPPGHQTSSGANVLTF
>TRBV4-2
CASSQEASHGELFF
>TRBV7-9
CAGRTGMNLMNTEAFF
>TRBV9
CASSVGLGSYEQYF
>TRBV6-5
CASSYGLARKLFF
>TRBV12-3/TRBV12-4
CASSLQGANYEQYF
>TRBV18
CASSPPGQYYGYTF
>TRBV18
CASSPRGAANEQFF
>TRBV30
CAWSGGGGGYEQYF
>TRBV12-3/TRBV12-4
CASSPGQGEEKLFF
>TRBV7-3
CASSRRQGQEAFF
>TRBV7-6
CASSFTSHLREQYF
>TRBV5-5
CASSTTGDHTQYF
>TRBV7-7
CASSQGTVGEQYF
>TRBV21-1
CASSKARWEGASYNSPLHF
>TRBV12-3/TRBV12-4
CASSYREGTEAFF
>TRBV5-1
CASSLGLATNEKLFF
>TRBV18
CASSRGSGYEQYF
>TRBV25-1
CASSAEGQPQHF
>TRBV5-1
CASSQGQSSPGELFF
>TRBV14
CASSQGDLTDTQYF
>TRBV4-3
CASSPHPSGELNTEAFF
>TRBV6-4
CASSDRGSPDRNSGNTIYF
>TRBV5-1
CASSLRLAGGYNEQFF
>TRBV7-9
CASSQGIMNTEAFF
>TRBV5-1
CASSLIRGPGYTF
>TRBV7-3
CASSFGVGEQYF
>TRBV7-3
CASSLGSGFNNEQFF
>TRBV3-1
CASSHSGRQPQHF
>TRBV9
CASSVASQGNYGYTF
>TRBV24-1
CATSAPNYGYTF
>TRBV4-1
CASSQAGGPNTGELFF
>TRBV29-1
CSTSDRRLGEQYF
>TRBV20-1
CSASAEWRESYEQYF
>TRBV6-2/TRBV6-3
CASSYNLELFF
>TRBV7-9
CASSFASGVTDTQYF
>TRBV20-1
CSARDLASTYEQYF
>TRBV3-1
CASSRTSSSYEQYF
>TRBV20-1
CSASTGSTQYF
>TRBV5-5
CASSFYSGLDQPQHF
>TRBV7-8
CASSLGSSPNQPQHF
>TRBV12-3/TRBV12-4
CASSSDPGGIQYF
>TRBV7-2
CASSLAGVLDTQYF
>TRBV18
CASSPDRVAEAFF
>TRBV5-1
CASSLAKTGANVLTF
>TRBV4-1
CASSQDRGRVTANYGYTF
>TRBV5-6
CASITAGYNYGYTF
>TRBV6-2/TRBV6-3
CASSYDPGNTQYF
>TRBV5-1
CASSLTRQGTGELFF
>TRBV28
CASTSLRETQYF
>TRBV10-3
CAIRRVQGRGTDTQYF